This TCR beta chain emerged from a study of cytomegalovirus exposure and HLA in healthy donors. The V end was cut by 5 bases, the J end by 5 bases, with 12 bases between. This CDR3 is 13 amino acids long. Germline V gene sequence: CDR1 MNHEY, CDR2 SVGAGI. For this clone: Its antigen remains unidentified.

Study-wide findings and caveats: Donor immune exposure was known only as CMV serostatus. In a later analysis, the majority of CMV-associated beta chains seemingly showed HLA restriction. According to an earlier analysis, most TCR beta V segments yielded productive rearrangements about 90% or about 30% of the time.

With 60 Vbeta and 13 Jbeta primers, the PCR was carried out. Repertoires were generated with immunoSEQ multiplex PCR, while TCRdb's copy carries only in-frame clones and drops some. The table shows about 140,000 clones, with roughly four fifths occurring only once. This receptor was identified in a female donor in good health and CMV-seronegative. What was sequenced was PBMCs. This chain uses TRBV6-5 with TRBJ1-1; possible D gene TRBD1, 5 bases. For the CDR3, the DNA is TGTGCCAGCAGTAGCTACGGGGGTACTGAAGCTTTCTTT. Translation gives CASSSYGGTEAFF.